This note documents a single T cell receptor (beta chain) sequence. Its antigen remains unknown. These data belong to a study of a mutant IDH1 vaccine in newly diagnosed glioma. As for the study in general: Vaccine administration was initiated 4-6 weeks following radiotherapy alone, or with temozolomide cycles. Standard pretreatment was either radiotherapy, temozolomide, or, for most, radiochemotherapy with temozolomide. Visits designated V12 and V13 were conducted at weeks 35 and 47, respectively.

Whole-study findings and limits: Among top peripheral T cell clonotypes, changes seemed unrelated to pseudoprogression.

Measured with immunoSEQ multiplex PCR; TCRdb has only the in-frame clones, and not every one. The table records about 27,000 clones, over 65% of them present only once. The CDR3 contains 16 residues. Germline V CDR1 and CDR2: MGHRA, YSYEKL. V lost 3 bases and J lost 5; bases outside the gene matches: 11. The sample's time point: week 35, safety follow-up. Doses comprised 300 ug of mutant IDH1 20-mer peptide each, plus topical imiquimod. The gene calls are TRBV4-1 and TRBJ2-7, with 9 bases that match TRBD1. Sequenced material: PBMCs, taken from a glioma patient whose treatment included an IDH1 peptide vaccine. This clonotype was obtained from a young man with glioma. The CDR3 is CASSHPQGTGSNEQYF. Written as DNA, the CDR3 is TGCGCCAGCAGCCACCCCCAGGGGACAGGGTCGAACGAGCAGTACTTC.